This T cell receptor beta chain stems from a study of blood T cell repertoires in COVID-19. Whole-study context: The samples span acute and convalescent COVID-19 from the United States, Italy and Spain. The cDNA or gDNA used as material had been derived from T cells, B-cell-depleted T cells, or PBMCs.

V was shortened by 3 bases and J by 1 base, with 7 bases between the two germline ends. This CDR3 is built from 14 residues. Per the germline V gene, CDR1 is MNHNS and CDR2 is SASEGT. Original methodology: Reference gene primer amplification gave estimated nucleated cell counts. TCRdb's copy holds only in-frame clones and misses some; the assay was immunoSEQ multiplex PCR. The V and J calls and clone size were taken over from that table, and D and trimming were inferred from the DNA. Here the sample spans 97,000 or so clones, around 80% being singletons. The chain employs TRBV6-1 and TRBJ2-1; D uncertain. This TCR was recovered from a man in his fifties or sixties with active or convalescent COVID-19. Sequencing was carried out using peripheral blood. CDR3 bases: TGTGCCAGCAGTGACCGGGTGTCCTACAATGAGCAGTTCTTC. Protein sequence: CASSDRVSYNEQFF.